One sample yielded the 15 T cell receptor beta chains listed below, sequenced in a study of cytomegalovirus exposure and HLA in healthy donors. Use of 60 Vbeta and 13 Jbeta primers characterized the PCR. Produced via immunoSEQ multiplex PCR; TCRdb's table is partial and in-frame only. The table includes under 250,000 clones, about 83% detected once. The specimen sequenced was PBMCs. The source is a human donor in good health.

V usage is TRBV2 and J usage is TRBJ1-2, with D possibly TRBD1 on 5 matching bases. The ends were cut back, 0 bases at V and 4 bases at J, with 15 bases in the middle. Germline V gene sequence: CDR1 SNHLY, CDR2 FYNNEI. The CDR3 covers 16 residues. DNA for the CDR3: TGTGCCAGCAGTGAAGCAATTCTAATAGGGGTCTATGGCTACACCTTC. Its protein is CASSEAILIGVYGYTF.

CDR3 residues: CASSKYKTGYNEQFF. In DNA form, the CDR3 reads TGTGCCAGCAGCAAATACAAGACTGGCTACAATGAGCAGTTCTTC. This sequence joins TRBV21-1 and TRBJ2-1; TRBD2 is taken as the D call from the table, unchecked against the DNA. TRBV21-1 is labeled a pseudogene. The length of the CDR3 is 15 residues.

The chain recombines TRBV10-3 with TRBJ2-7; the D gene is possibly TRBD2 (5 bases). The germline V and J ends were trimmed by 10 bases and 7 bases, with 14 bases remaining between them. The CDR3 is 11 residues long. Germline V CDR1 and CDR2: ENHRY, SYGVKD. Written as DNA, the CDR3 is TGTGCCACCACTAGTGGAGATGAGCAGTACTTC. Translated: CATTSGDEQYF.

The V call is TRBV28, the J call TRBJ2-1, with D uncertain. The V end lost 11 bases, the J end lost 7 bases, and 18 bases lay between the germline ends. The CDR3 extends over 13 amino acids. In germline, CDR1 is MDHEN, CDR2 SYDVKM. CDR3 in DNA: TGTGCCGCTGCGATTGGTTCTAAGAATGAGCAGTTCTTC. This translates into CAAAIGSKNEQFF.

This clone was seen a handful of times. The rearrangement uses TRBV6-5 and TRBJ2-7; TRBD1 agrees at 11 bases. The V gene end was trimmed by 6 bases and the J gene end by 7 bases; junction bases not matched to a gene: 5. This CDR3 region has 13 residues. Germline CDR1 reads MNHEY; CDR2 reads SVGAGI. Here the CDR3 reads CASRPGQGGEQYF. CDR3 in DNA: TGTGCCAGCAGGCCGGGACAGGGGGGTGAGCAGTACTTC.

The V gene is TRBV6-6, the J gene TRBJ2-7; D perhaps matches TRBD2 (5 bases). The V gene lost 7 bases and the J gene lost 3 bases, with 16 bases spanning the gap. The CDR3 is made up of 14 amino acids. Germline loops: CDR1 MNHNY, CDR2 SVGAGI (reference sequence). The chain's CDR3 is CASNDEGRGYEQYF. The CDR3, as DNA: TGTGCCAGCAACGACGAAGGGAGAGGCTACGAGCAGTACTTC.

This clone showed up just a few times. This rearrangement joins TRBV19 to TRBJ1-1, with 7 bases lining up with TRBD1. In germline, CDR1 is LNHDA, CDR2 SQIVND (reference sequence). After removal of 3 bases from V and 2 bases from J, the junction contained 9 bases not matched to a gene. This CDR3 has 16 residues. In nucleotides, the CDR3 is TGTGCCAGTAGTATGAGGACAGGAGGGGGAAACACTGAAGCTTTCTTT. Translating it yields CASSMRTGGGNTEAFF. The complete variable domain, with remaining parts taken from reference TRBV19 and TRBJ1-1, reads DGGITQSPKYLFRKEGQNVTLSCEQNLNHDAMYWYRQDPGQGLRLIYYSQIVNDFQKGDIAEGYSVSREKKESFPLTVTSAQKNPTAFYLCASSMRTGGGNTEAFFGQGTRLTVV.

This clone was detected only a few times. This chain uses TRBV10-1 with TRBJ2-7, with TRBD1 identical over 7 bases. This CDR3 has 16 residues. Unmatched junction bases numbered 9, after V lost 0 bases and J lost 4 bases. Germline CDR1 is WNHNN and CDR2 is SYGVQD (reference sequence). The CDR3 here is CASSESPGTAYYEQYF. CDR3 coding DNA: TGCGCCAGCAGTGAGTCCCCCGGGACAGCTTATTACGAGCAGTACTTC.

The CDR3 protein is CSAYRLRRFFF. CDR3 in DNA: TGCAGTGCGTACAGGCTCCGGCGGTTCTTCTTT. The V call is TRBV20-1, the J call TRBJ1-1; tentative D call: TRBD1 (5 bases). CDR3 length: 11 residues. CDR1 DFQATT and CDR2 SNEGSKA come from the germline V gene (reference sequence). The V end was cut by 6 bases, the J end by 14 bases, with 19 bases between.

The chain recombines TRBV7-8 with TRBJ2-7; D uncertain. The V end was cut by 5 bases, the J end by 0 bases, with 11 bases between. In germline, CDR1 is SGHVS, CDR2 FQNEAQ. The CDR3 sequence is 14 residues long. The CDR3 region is CASSGRFSSYEQYF. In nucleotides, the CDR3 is TGTGCCAGCAGCGGTCGCTTCAGCTCCTACGAGCAGTACTTC.

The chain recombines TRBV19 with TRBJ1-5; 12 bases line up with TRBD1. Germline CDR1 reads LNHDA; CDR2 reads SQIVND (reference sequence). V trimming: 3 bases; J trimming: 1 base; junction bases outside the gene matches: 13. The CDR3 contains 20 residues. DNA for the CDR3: TGTGCCAGTAGTATTCGGGACAGGGGGCATCGGGGGTGGAGCAATCAGCCCCAGCATTTT. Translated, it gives CASSIRDRGHRGWSNQPQHF.

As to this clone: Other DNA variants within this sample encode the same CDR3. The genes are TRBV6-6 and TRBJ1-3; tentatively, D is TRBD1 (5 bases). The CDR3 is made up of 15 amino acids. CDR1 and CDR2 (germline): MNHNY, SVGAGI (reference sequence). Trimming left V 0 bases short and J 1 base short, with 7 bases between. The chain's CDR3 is CASSYSSGSGNTIYF. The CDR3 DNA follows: TGTGCCAGCAGTTACTCGTCAGGGTCTGGAAACACCATATATTTT.

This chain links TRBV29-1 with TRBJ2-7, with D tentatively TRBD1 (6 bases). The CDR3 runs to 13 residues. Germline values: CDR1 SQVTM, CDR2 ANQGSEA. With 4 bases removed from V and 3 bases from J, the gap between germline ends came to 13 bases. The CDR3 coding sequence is TGCAGCGTTGCCGCAGGGGAATACTACGAGCAGTACTTC. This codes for CSVAAGEYYEQYF.

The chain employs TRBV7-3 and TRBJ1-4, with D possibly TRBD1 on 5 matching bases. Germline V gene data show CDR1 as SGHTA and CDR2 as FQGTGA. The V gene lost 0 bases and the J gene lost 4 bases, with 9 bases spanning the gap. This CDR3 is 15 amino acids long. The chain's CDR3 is CASSLTGGGNEKLFF. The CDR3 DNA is TGTGCCAGCAGCTTAACCGGGGGAGGTAATGAAAAACTGTTTTTT.

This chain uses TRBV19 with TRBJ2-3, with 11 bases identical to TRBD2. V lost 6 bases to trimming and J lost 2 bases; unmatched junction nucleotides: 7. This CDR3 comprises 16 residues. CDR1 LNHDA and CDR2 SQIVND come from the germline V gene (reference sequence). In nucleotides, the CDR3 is TGTGCCAGTAGCCCCGGGACTAGCGGATTCACAGATACGCAGTATTTT. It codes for CASSPGTSGFTDTQYF.